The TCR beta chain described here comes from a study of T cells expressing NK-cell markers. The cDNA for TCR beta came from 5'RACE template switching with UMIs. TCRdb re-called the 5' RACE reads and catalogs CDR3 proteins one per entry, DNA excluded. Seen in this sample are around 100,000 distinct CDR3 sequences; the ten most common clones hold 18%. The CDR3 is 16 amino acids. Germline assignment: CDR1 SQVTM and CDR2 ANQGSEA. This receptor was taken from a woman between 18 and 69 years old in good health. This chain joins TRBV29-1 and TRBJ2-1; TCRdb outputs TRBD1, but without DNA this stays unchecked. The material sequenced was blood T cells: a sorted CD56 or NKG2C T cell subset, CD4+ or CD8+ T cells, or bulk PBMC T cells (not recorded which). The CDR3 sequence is CSVEGRLGMSVYEQFF.